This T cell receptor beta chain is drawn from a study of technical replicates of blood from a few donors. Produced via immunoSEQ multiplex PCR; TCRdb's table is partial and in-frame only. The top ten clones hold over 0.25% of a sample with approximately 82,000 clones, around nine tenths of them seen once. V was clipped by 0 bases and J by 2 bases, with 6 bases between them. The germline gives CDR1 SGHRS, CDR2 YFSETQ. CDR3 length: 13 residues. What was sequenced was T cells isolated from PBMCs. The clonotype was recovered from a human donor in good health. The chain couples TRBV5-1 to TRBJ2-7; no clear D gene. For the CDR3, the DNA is TGCGCCAGCAGCTTGGGCAGGCCCTACGAGCAGTACTTC. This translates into CASSLGRPYEQYF. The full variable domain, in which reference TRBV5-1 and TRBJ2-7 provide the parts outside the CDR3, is KAGVTQTPRYLIKTRGQQVTLSCSPISGHRSVSWYQQTPGQGLQFLFEYFSETQRNKGNFPGRFSGRQFSNSRSEMNVSTLELGDSALYLCASSLGRPYEQYFGPGTRLTVT.